Below, 18 T cell receptor beta chains from the same sample are listed, as sequenced in a study of shared clonotypes between healthy human individuals. TCRdb keeps only in-frame clones here, not all; method: immunoSEQ multiplex PCR. The repertoire consists of millions of clones, with approximately 90% occurring once and the leading ten covering around 0.15%. Input material: naive CD4+ T cells sorted from blood. Specified subset: CD45RA+ positively selected. The source of these receptors is a man aged 18 to 35 in good health.

On this clone itself: This same CDR3 is encoded by further DNA sequences in the sample. This chain connects TRBV5-4 to TRBJ2-5; tentatively, D is TRBD1 (8 bases). The germline V and J ends were trimmed by 4 bases and 5 bases, with 12 bases remaining between them. The CDR3 consists of 13 residues. CDR1 is SGHNT and CDR2 is YYREEE in the germline V gene (reference sequence). DNA of the CDR3: TGTGCCAGCAGCCTACAGGGGGGGGAGACCCAGTACTTC. Amino acids: CASSLQGGETQYF.

CDR3 protein: CASSMAGTASGANVLTF. As DNA, the CDR3 is TGTGCCAGTAGTATGGCCGGGACAGCCTCTGGGGCCAACGTCCTGACTTTC. V gene TRBV19 combines with J gene TRBJ2-6; 7 bases map to TRBD1. V was pared by 3 bases and J by 0 bases, with 5 bases of the junction left unmatched. The CDR3 sequence is 17 residues long. Germline CDR1 and CDR2: LNHDA and SQIVND (reference sequence).

For the CDR3, the DNA is TGCAGTGCTAAATCAGAGACCCAGTACTTC. Its protein is CSAKSETQYF. The gene calls are TRBV20-1 and TRBJ2-5, with D hard to call. In germline, CDR1 is DFQATT, CDR2 SNEGSKA (reference sequence). CDR3 length: 10 amino acids. Trimming left V 4 bases short and J 4 bases short, with 4 bases between.

The chain employs TRBV7-6 and TRBJ1-6; D might be TRBD1 (6 bases). This CDR3 region has 16 residues. CDR1 and CDR2 (germline): SGHVS, FNYEAQ. With 3 bases removed from V and 7 bases from J, the gap between germline ends came to 16 bases. CDR3 nucleotides: TGTGCCAGCAGCTTTTCTAGCCAGGGGAACAATTCACCCCTCCACTTT. Residues: CASSFSSQGNNSPLHF.

V gene TRBV13 combines with J gene TRBJ2-7; tentative D call: TRBD1 (5 bases). V was shortened by 0 bases and J by 7 bases, with 19 bases between the two germline ends. Germline CDR1 reads PRHDT; CDR2 reads FYEKMQ (reference sequence). The CDR3 consists of 16 residues. CDR3 sequence reads: CASSLGQDRPTGEQYF. CDR3 bases: TGTGCCAGCAGCTTAGGACAGGACCGGCCGACTGGGGAGCAGTACTTC.

The rearrangement uses TRBV4-3 and TRBJ2-2; no firm D call. V was trimmed by 3 bases and J by 1 base, leaving 6 bases between them. CDR1 and CDR2 from the germline V gene are LGHNA and YSLEER. The CDR3 length is 14 residues. As DNA, the CDR3 is TGCGCCAGCAGCCATGTAGGGAACACCGGGGAGCTGTTTTTT. Its protein is CASSHVGNTGELFF.

The chain has TRBV5-1 and TRBJ2-1; TRBD1 agrees at 10 bases. The CDR3 length is 15 residues. Germline assignment: CDR1 SGHRS and CDR2 YFSETQ. The V segment lost 0 bases and the J segment 8 bases; nucleotides outside the gene matches: 5. DNA of the CDR3: TGCGCCAGCAGCTTGGGGGGACAGGGGAAGGATGAGCAGTTCTTC. The encoded protein is CASSLGGQGKDEQFF.

The V gene is TRBV30, the J gene TRBJ1-1; the D is unclear. V gave up 2 bases and J gave up 4 bases, with 8 bases separating them. This CDR3 is 12 amino acids long. CDR1 is GTSNPN, CDR2 SVGIG, per germline (reference sequence). The CDR3 DNA sequence: TGTGCCTGGAGTCGGTTGCTCACTGAAGCTTTCTTT. It yields the protein CAWSRLLTEAFF.

The chain has TRBV10-3 and TRBJ1-1; no clear D. Per germline, CDR1 ENHRY and CDR2 SYGVKD. Trimming stripped 2 bases from V and 1 base from J, with 8 bases between. This CDR3 comprises 14 residues. CDR3 residues: CAISENWGNTEAFF. The DNA for the CDR3 is TGTGCCATCAGTGAGAACTGGGGGAACACTGAAGCTTTCTTT.

This clone has a handful of counts. The chain links TRBV4-2 to TRBJ2-7; either TRBD1 or TRBD2 may supply D (6 bases each). The V and J ends lost 4 bases and 2 bases respectively, with 24 bases between them. This CDR3 region has 18 residues. CDR1 and CDR2 from the germline V gene are LGHNA and YNFKEQ. The CDR3 region has the DNA TGTGCCAGCAGCCCCAGCGGGCAGGGGTTCTCCTTTGCCTACGAGCAGTACTTC. It is translated as CASSPSGQGFSFAYEQYF.

The chain couples TRBV30 to TRBJ1-1; D is uncertain. The CDR3 loop spans 13 amino acids. Germline assignment: CDR1 GTSNPN and CDR2 SVGIG (reference sequence). The germline V and J ends were trimmed by 0 bases and 6 bases, with 11 bases remaining between them. The chain's CDR3 is CAWSVGLRPEAFF. In DNA, the CDR3 is TGTGCCTGGAGTGTAGGGCTAAGGCCTGAAGCTTTCTTT.

The chain links TRBV15 to TRBJ2-7, with 7 bases fitting TRBD2. The germline V gene encodes CDR1 LNHNV and CDR2 YYDKDF (reference sequence). The CDR3 covers 15 residues. V dropped 0 bases and J dropped 6; count of bases not matched to a gene: 8. CDR3 DNA: TGTGCCACCAGCAGAGATATGGCGGGAGCGTCCGAGCAGTACTTC. Protein sequence: CATSRDMAGASEQYF.

This chain uses TRBV5-6 with TRBJ1-5, with 7 bases lining up with TRBD1. With 4 bases clipped from V and 5 bases from J, the junction kept 6 bases outside the gene matches. Per the germline V gene, CDR1 is SGHDT and CDR2 is YYEEEE. The CDR3 consists of 14 residues. The CDR3 sequence: CASSPTGLDQPQHF. CDR3 DNA sequence: TGTGCCAGCAGCCCGACAGGGTTGGATCAGCCCCAGCATTTT. Full variable domain (missing parts from reference TRBV5-6 and TRBJ1-5): DAGVTQSPTHLIKTRGQQVTLRCSPKSGHDTVSWYQQALGQGPQFIFQYYEEEERQRGNFPDRFSGHQFPNYSSELNVNALLLGDSALYLCASSPTGLDQPQHFGDGTRLSIL.

The chain is built from TRBV6-4 and TRBJ1-2, with D maybe TRBD1 (5 bases). The germline V gene has CDR1 MRHNA and CDR2 SNTAGT. The CDR3 loop spans 13 amino acids. V lost 6 bases to trimming and J lost 8 bases, with 16 bases between them. The CDR3 DNA reads TGTGCCAGCAGCAACCTTGGAGGGGCGGGCTACACCTTC. Encoded protein: CASSNLGGAGYTF.

This clone was observed once. The rearrangement uses TRBV9 and TRBJ2-1, with 7 nucleotides matching TRBD1. Germline assignment: CDR1 SGDLS and CDR2 YYNGEE. The CDR3 sequence is 15 residues long. With 4 bases clipped from V and 0 bases from J, the junction kept 4 bases outside the gene matches. The CDR3 coding sequence is TGTGCCAGCAGCCCGGGACAGAGCTCCTACAATGAGCAGTTCTTC. It specifies CASSPGQSSYNEQFF.

The chain uses TRBV10-3 and TRBJ2-7, with D unclear. This CDR3 has 14 amino acids. CDR1 is ENHRY, CDR2 SYGVKD, per germline. The V end was cut by 3 bases, the J end by 5 bases, with 14 bases between. CDR3 sequence (DNA): TGTGCCATCAGTGAATCCCCAGGTCCCCACGAGCAGTACTTC. Protein: CAISESPGPHEQYF.

As for this clone: In the same sample, other DNA sequences code for this CDR3. CDR3 loop: CASSPDGPYEQYF. CDR3 nucleotides: TGTGCCAGCAGCCCAGACGGGCCCTACGAGCAGTACTTC. This sequence joins TRBV11-2 and TRBJ2-7; the D is unclear. Germline assignment: CDR1 SGHAT and CDR2 FQNNGV. V lost 5 bases and J lost 2, with 10 bases in between. CDR3 length: 13 amino acids. Full variable domain (remainder filled in from reference TRBV11-2 and TRBJ2-7): EAGVAQSPRYKIIEKRQSVAFWCNPISGHATLYWYQQILGQGPKLLIQFQNNGVVDDSQLPKDRFSAERLKGVDSTLKIQPAKLEDSAVYLCASSPDGPYEQYFGPGTRLTVT.

J is TRBJ1-3 and V is TRBV12-5; 8 positions match TRBD1. Germline-derived CDR1 and CDR2 are LGHNT and FRNRAP. This CDR3 is built from 17 residues. J lost 0 bases, V lost 1 base, and 5 bases had no gene match. CDR3 coding DNA: TGTGCTAGTGGTTTGGCAGGGACAGGCCGCTCTGGAAACACCATATATTTT. Amino acid sequence: CASGLAGTGRSGNTIYF.